The T cell receptor beta chain under discussion was sequenced for a study of OX40 agonist ivuxolimab in advanced cancers. At the level of the study: At 65% to 90% male, the cohort had a mean age of approximately 60 years, ranging from 23 to 79. Enrollees could have had prior anti-PD-1, anti-PD-L1 or anti-CTLA-4 therapy, which around 40% had received. Study-wide results and caveats: The study found that CD8+ T cells averaged more expanded clones than CD4+.

Sequencing used immunoSEQ multiplex PCR; TCRdb keeps in-frame clones, though not all of them. Among more than 65,000 clones listed, roughly 88% were seen once. The CDR3 has 14 amino acids. Germline assignment: CDR1 SGHNT and CDR2 YENEEA. V was clipped by 3 bases and J by 4 bases, with 9 bases between them. Details on this clone: Its antigen is as yet unknown.

Individuals having autoimmune disease history or systemic immunosuppression were not enrolled. Sequencing was performed on CD4+ or CD8+ T cells sorted from blood, taken in a trial of the OX40 agonist ivuxolimab. The chain recombines TRBV11-3 with TRBJ2-2; D assignment may be TRBD1 or TRBD2 (5 bases each). This sequence originates from an adult with an advanced solid tumor such as melanoma, head and neck, liver or kidney cancer. The CDR3, as DNA: TGTGCCAGCAGCTTTGACAGCGGCACCGGGGAGCTGTTTTTT. It is translated as CASSFDSGTGELFF.